The T cell receptor beta chain described here comes from a study of cytomegalovirus exposure and HLA in healthy donors. Broader study findings: Apart from CMV serostatus, no immune exposure information was available. For most TCR beta V segments, an earlier analysis put the productive rate at about 87% or about 30% of the time.

Only one count was recorded for this clone. Its antigen is undetermined. PCR employed 60 Vbeta and 13 Jbeta primers. Data came from immunoSEQ multiplex PCR; TCRdb stores just in-frame clones and leaves some out. The repertoire holds some 150,000 clones, about 80% seen once, with 1.4% to 1.5% in the top ten. Germline trimming cut 0 bases from V and 0 bases from J; bases unmatched to any gene: 8. This CDR3 is built from 19 residues. The germline V gene encodes CDR1 MDHEN and CDR2 SYDVKM. This TCR derives from a man aged 25-45 years in good health and CMV-seropositive. This chain uses TRBV28 with TRBJ2-3; 11 nucleotides align to TRBD2. The sample consisted of PBMCs. The CDR3 protein is CASSLWSVAGGRSTDTQYF. The CDR3 DNA reads as TGTGCCAGCAGTTTATGGTCGGTAGCGGGGGGGAGAAGCACAGATACGCAGTATTTT.